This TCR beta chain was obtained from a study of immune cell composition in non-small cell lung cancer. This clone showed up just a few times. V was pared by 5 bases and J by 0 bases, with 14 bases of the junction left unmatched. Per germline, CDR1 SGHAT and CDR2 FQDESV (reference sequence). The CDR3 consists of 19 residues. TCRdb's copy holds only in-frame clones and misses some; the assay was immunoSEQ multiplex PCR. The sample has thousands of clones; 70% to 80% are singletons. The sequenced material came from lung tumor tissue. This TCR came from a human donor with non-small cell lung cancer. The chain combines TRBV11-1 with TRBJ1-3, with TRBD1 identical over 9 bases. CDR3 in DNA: TGTGCCAGCAGCATCCGACCTCGACAGGGGGAACACTCTGGAAACACCATATATTTT. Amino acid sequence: CASSIRPRQGEHSGNTIYF.